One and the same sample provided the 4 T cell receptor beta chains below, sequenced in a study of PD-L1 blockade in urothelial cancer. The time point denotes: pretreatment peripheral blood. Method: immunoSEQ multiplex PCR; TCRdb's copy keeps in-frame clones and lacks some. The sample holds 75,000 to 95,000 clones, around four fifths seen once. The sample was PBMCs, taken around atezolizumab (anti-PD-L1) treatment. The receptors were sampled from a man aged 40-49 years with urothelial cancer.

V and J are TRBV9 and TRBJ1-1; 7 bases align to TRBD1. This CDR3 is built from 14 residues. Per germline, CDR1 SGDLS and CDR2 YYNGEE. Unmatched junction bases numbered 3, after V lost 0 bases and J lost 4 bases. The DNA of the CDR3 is TGTGCCAGCAGCGTAGATCCAGGGGGCACTGAAGCTTTCTTT. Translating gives CASSVDPGGTEAFF.

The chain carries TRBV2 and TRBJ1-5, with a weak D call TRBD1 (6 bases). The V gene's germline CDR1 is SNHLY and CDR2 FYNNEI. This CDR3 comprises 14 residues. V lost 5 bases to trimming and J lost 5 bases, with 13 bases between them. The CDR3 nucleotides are TGTGCCAGCAGTACACAGGGCAGTTATCAGCCCCAGCATTTT. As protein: CASSTQGSYQPQHF.

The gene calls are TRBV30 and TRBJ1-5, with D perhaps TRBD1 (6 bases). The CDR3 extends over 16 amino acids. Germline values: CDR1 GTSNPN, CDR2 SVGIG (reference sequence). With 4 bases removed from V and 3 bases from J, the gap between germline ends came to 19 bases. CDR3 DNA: TGTGCCTGGAATCCCCCCGCCGGGACACACAATCAGCCCCAGCATTTT. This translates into CAWNPPAGTHNQPQHF.

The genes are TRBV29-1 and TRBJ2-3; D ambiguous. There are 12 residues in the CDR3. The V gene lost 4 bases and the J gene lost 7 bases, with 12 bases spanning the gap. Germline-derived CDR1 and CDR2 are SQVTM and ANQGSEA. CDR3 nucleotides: TGCAGCGTTGTCGCGCGTTCAAATACGCAGTATTTT. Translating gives CSVVARSNTQYF.